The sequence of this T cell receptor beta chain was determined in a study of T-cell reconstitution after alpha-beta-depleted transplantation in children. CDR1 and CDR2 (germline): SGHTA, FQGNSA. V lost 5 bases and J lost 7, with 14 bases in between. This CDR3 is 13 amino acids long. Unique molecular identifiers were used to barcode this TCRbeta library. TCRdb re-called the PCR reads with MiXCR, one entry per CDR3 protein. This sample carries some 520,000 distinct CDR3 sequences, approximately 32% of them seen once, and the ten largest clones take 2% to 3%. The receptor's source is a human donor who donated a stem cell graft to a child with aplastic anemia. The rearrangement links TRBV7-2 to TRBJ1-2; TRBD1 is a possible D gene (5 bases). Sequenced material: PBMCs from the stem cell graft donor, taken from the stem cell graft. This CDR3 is CASSRETRGGYTF. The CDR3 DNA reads TGTGCCAGCAGCCGAGAAACAAGGGGTGGCTACACCTTC.